This T cell receptor beta chain comes out of a study of blood T cell repertoires in COVID-19. Study-level background: Sites in the United States, Italy and Spain provided acute and convalescent COVID-19 samples. Sample material is recorded as cDNA or gDNA derived from T cells, B-cell-depleted T cells, or PBMCs.

Data came from immunoSEQ multiplex PCR; TCRdb stores just in-frame clones and leaves some out. The sample contains about 150,000 clones, 82% of which appear only once. V dropped 4 bases and J dropped 4; count of bases not matched to a gene: 6. The CDR3 totals 15 residues. The germline gives CDR1 MNHNY, CDR2 SVGAGI (reference sequence). The material sequenced was peripheral blood. The sequence derives from a human donor with acute or convalescent COVID-19. The donor label of this sample is uncertain. The chain links TRBV6-6 to TRBJ1-3, with TRBD1 matching over 8 bases. DNA of the CDR3: TGTGCCAGCAGTTCTTCAGGGGGCGCCGGAAACACCATATATTTT. The encoded protein is CASSSSGGAGNTIYF.